This TCR beta chain originates from a study of T cell repertoires in cytomegalovirus infection. This clonotype was recorded many times. This CDR3 has 15 residues. V was cut by 8 bases and J by 1 base, with 17 bases left in between. Germline values: CDR1 SGHVS, CDR2 FQNEAQ. Using its own MiXCR run on the reads, TCRdb lists one record per CDR3 protein. The sample records 350,000 to 450,000 distinct CDR3 sequences, about a sixth being singletons. The chain carries TRBV7-8 and TRBJ2-5; D may be TRBD2 (6 bases). Sequencing used PBMCs. The TCR comes from a human donor in good health (CMV status not recorded). Some clones in this sample may be carry-over from other donors' samples. Written as DNA, the CDR3 is TGTGCCAGCGCTCAGACCCGGGGGTCCCAAGAGACCCAGTACTTC. It translates to CASAQTRGSQETQYF.